This T cell receptor beta chain was sequenced in a study of blood T cell repertoires in COVID-19. Turning to the study itself: The analysed material was cDNA or gDNA that came from T cells, B-cell-depleted T cells, or PBMCs.

The germline V gene encodes CDR1 SQVTM and CDR2 ANQGSEA. The CDR3 has 14 amino acids. V shed 7 bases, J shed 5 bases, and the junction held 10 bases outside the gene matches. Original processing methods: Counts of nucleated cells, estimated from reference gene primer amplification, were obtained. Assay: immunoSEQ multiplex PCR; the TCRdb copy retains only in-frame clones and omits some. That table furnishes V, J and clone size, whereas the DNA furnished D and trimming. The sample lists roughly 240,000 clones; approximately 80% were seen once. This receptor was identified in a man aged 40-50 years who had recovered from COVID-19. The chain combines TRBV29-1 with TRBJ2-3, with 9 nucleotides matching TRBD1. Sequenced input: peripheral blood. CDR3 in DNA: TGCAGCGCCCTGCCGTTGGGACAGGGAGATACGCAGTATTTT. Translation: CSALPLGQGDTQYF.